This TCR beta chain derives from a study of technical replicates of blood from several donors (dated by TCRdb to the late 2010s). The library was prepared using the immunoSEQ multiplex PCR assay. Sourced from immuneACCESS, this table was stored by TCRdb with only in-frame sequences that have V and J called. A share of the clones is absent; for the studies checked, an unresolved V gene accounts for under half, and the remainder has no known explanation. A total of some 87,000 clones appear in this sample, around 92% of them only once. Roughly 0.37% of the sample is taken by the ten largest. As concerns this clone: The specificity of this receptor is unknown. The input lacks base qualities; no much larger clone sits a single base away.

Between the V and J ends, shortened by 0 bases and 4 bases respectively, the junction contains 9 bases. Taken from cysteine to phenylalanine, the CDR3 has 14 residues. Only the CDR3 DNA stays, 42 bases, in frame from base 1. The CDR1 and CDR2 encoded by the germline V gene are SGHDN and FVKESK. Recombination joined TRBV14 with TRBJ2-5, with a tentative D gene TRBD2 over 6 matching bases. The receptor was derived from a human donor in good health. Sequencing used T cells isolated from PBMCs. The CDR3 protein sequence reads: CASSQELAVETQYF. The DNA reads TGTGCCAGCAGCCAAGAGTTAGCGGTAGAGACCCAGTACTTC.